Below are 25 T cell receptor beta chains sequenced from a single sample in a study of T cell responses to AZD1222 COVID-19 vaccine. The method was immunoSEQ multiplex PCR; TCRdb's version includes in-frame clones alone and lacks a portion of them. The table lists some 170,000 clones, around 94% of them singletons, with less than 3% in the top ten. The material sequenced was peripheral blood, taken on day 0 of AZD1222 vaccination. The receptors come from an adult in good health.

Details on this clone: Other nucleotide sequences from this sample produce the same CDR3. The V and J genes are TRBV3-1 (or the pseudogene TRBV3-2) and TRBJ2-7; 8 bases line up with TRBD1. The germline V gene encodes CDR1 LGHDT and CDR2 YNNKEL (reference sequence). CDR3 length: 13 amino acids. Trimming took 4 bases from V and 7 from J; bases not matched to a gene: 6. This CDR3 reads CASSPGQGGEQYF. DNA of the CDR3: TGTGCCAGCAGCCCTGGACAGGGCGGGGAGCAGTACTTC.

The CDR3 loop reads CASSFSGTPYEQYF. CDR3 coding DNA: TGTGCCAGCAGCTTCTCAGGGACTCCCTACGAGCAGTACTTC. V usage is TRBV5-6 and J usage is TRBJ2-7; a weak D match, TRBD2 (6 bases). V was trimmed by 2 bases and J by 2 bases, leaving 11 bases between them. Germline V gene data show CDR1 as SGHDT and CDR2 as YYEEEE. This CDR3 is 14 amino acids long.

A few counts support this clone. This chain connects TRBV19 to TRBJ2-1, with 8 bases fitting TRBD2. CDR1 and CDR2 from the germline V gene are LNHDA and SQIVND (reference sequence). V lost 4 bases to trimming and J lost 3 bases; unmatched junction nucleotides: 2. The CDR3 sequence is 14 residues long. In nucleotides, the CDR3 is TGTGCCAGTAGTACGGGAGGGGGCTACAATGAGCAGTTCTTC. Protein product: CASSTGGGYNEQFF.

V usage is TRBV10-1 and J usage is TRBJ2-5; 9 bases fit TRBD1. CDR3 length: 13 amino acids. Germline V lookup: CDR1 WNHNN, CDR2 SYGVQD (reference sequence). Unmatched junction bases numbered 2, after V lost 5 bases and J lost 4 bases. The CDR3 sequence is CASSQTGGETQYF. The CDR3 DNA reads TGCGCCAGCAGTCAGACAGGGGGAGAGACCCAGTACTTC.

The V call is TRBV19, the J call TRBJ1-5; a weak D match, TRBD1 (5 bases). Germline loops: CDR1 LNHDA, CDR2 SQIVND (reference sequence). V was clipped by 5 bases and J by 2 bases, with 16 bases between them. The CDR3 runs to 16 residues. The CDR3 reads CASSPRAGLRNQPQHF. The DNA for the CDR3 is TGTGCCAGTAGTCCCCGGGCAGGGCTCCGCAATCAGCCCCAGCATTTT.

This clone was counted between two and nine times. The J gene is TRBJ1-4, the V gene TRBV7-9; 7 positions agree with TRBD1. J gave up 8 bases and V 7 bases, and 10 bases lay outside the gene matches. The CDR3 length is 14 residues. The germline V gene has CDR1 SEHNR and CDR2 FQNEAQ (reference sequence). The CDR3 DNA reads TGTGCCAGCACCCCGACAGGGTTTCGGGAAAAACTGTTTTTT. This gives the protein CASTPTGFREKLFF.

This sequence joins TRBV6-1 and TRBJ1-5; D not certain. From germline, CDR1 is MNHNS and CDR2 SASEGT. The CDR3 totals 14 residues. V shed 3 bases and J shed 0 bases, with 6 bases lying between them. Here the CDR3 DNA reads TGTGCCAGCAGTGACAGCTATAGCAATCAGCCCCAGCATTTT. Amino acids: CASSDSYSNQPQHF.

This clone was seen just once. The rearrangement joins TRBV2 to TRBJ2-7; the D is unclear. The germline gives CDR1 SNHLY, CDR2 FYNNEI. The length of the CDR3 is 14 residues. Trimming removed 3 bases from V and 0 bases from J, with 9 bases in between. In DNA, the CDR3 is TGTGCCAGCAGTGATCCAGGATTCTCCTACGAGCAGTACTTC. Amino acid sequence: CASSDPGFSYEQYF.

This chain joins TRBV2 and TRBJ2-7; D unresolved. The germline CDR1 and CDR2 sequences are SNHLY and FYNNEI. This CDR3 has 14 amino acids. The V end lost 0 bases, the J end lost 3 bases, and 9 bases lay between the germline ends. CDR3 loop: CASSEAGLVYEQYF. The CDR3 coding sequence is TGTGCCAGCAGTGAAGCCGGGCTAGTCTACGAGCAGTACTTC.

The gene calls are TRBV7-9 and TRBJ1-1; a possible D gene is TRBD1 (5 bases). The CDR3 length is 17 residues. V lost 6 bases, J lost 5 bases, and 25 bases lay in between. Germline V lookup: CDR1 SEHNR, CDR2 FQNEAQ (reference sequence). CDR3 DNA sequence: TGTGCCAGCAGTCACACGTCGAGGGGAGCAGGTAATACTGAAGCTTTCTTT. The encoded protein is CASSHTSRGAGNTEAFF.

The chain recombines TRBV6-5 with TRBJ2-7; TRBD2 agrees at 9 bases. CDR3 length: 15 residues. Per the germline V gene, CDR1 is MNHEY and CDR2 is SVGAGI. The J segment lost 6 bases and the V segment lost 7 bases, leaving 13 bases of the junction unmatched. The chain's CDR3 is CASIISGSGEGEQYF. CDR3 sequence (DNA): TGTGCCAGCATTATTAGCGGGAGTGGAGAAGGCGAGCAGTACTTC.

This CDR3 is CASSSSGTSGSYEQYF. For the CDR3, the DNA is TGCGCCAGCAGTTCCTCCGGGACTAGCGGTTCCTACGAGCAGTACTTC. J is TRBJ2-7 and V is TRBV10-1, with 11 bases fitting TRBD2. Germline V lookup: CDR1 WNHNN, CDR2 SYGVQD (reference sequence). V was clipped by 5 bases and J by 1 base; unmatched bases: 7. The CDR3 is made up of 16 amino acids.

The rearrangement joins TRBV18 to TRBJ2-7, with 7 bases identical to TRBD2. V trimming: 2 bases; J trimming: 6 bases; junction bases outside the gene matches: 10. The CDR3 totals 15 residues. CDR1 and CDR2 (germline): KGHSH, LQKENI. In DNA form, the CDR3 reads TGTGCCAGCTCACCAGACGGCGGGAGTCGGTCCGAGCAGTACTTC. This gives the protein CASSPDGGSRSEQYF.

This chain links TRBV6-5 with TRBJ1-4, with D maybe TRBD1 (5 bases). This CDR3 contains 13 residues. Per the germline V gene, CDR1 is MNHEY and CDR2 is SVGAGI. V gave up 9 bases and J gave up 3 bases, with 11 bases separating them. The CDR3 DNA reads TGTGCCAGTTACCAGGGATCTAATGAAAAACTGTTTTTT. Its protein product is CASYQGSNEKLFF.

The chain uses TRBV9 and TRBJ2-3; no firm D call. Germline assignment: CDR1 SGDLS and CDR2 YYNGEE. The V end was cut by 3 bases, the J end by 4 bases, with 18 bases between. The CDR3 sequence is 16 residues long. CDR3 in amino acids: CASSAAWDLPADTQYF. As DNA, the CDR3 is TGTGCCAGCAGCGCAGCATGGGATCTCCCGGCAGATACGCAGTATTTT. The variable domain in full, with the rest retrieved from reference TRBV9 and TRBJ2-3, is DSGVTQTPKHLITATGQRVTLRCSPRSGDLSVYWYQQSLDQGLQFLIQYYNGEERAKGNILERFSAQQFPDLHSELNLSSLELGDSALYFCASSAAWDLPADTQYFGPGTRLTVL.

The gene calls are TRBV7-8 and TRBJ2-3; unclear D gene. Deletions cut 0 bases from V and 2 bases from J, with 6 bases between. In germline, CDR1 is SGHVS, CDR2 FQNEAQ. This CDR3 spans 14 amino acids. CDR3: CASSLASYTDTQYF. The CDR3 DNA reads TGTGCCAGCAGCTTAGCCTCTTACACAGATACGCAGTATTTT.

V is TRBV5-1 and J is TRBJ1-1; D gene uncertain. V was trimmed by 0 bases and J by 5 bases, leaving 11 bases between them. CDR3 size: 14 residues. Germline CDR1 reads SGHRS; CDR2 reads YFSETQ. CDR3 in amino acids: CASSLEARKTEAFF. DNA for the CDR3: TGCGCCAGCAGCTTGGAGGCCCGTAAAACTGAAGCTTTCTTT.

The sample holds a few counts of this clone. The rearrangement joins TRBV30 to TRBJ1-2; D is unclear. Trimming removed 7 bases at V and 5 bases at J, with 2 bases between. This CDR3 is built from 8 residues. Germline V gives CDR1 GTSNPN, CDR2 SVGIG (reference sequence). CDR3 residues: CALYGYTF. DNA of the CDR3: TGTGCCTTATATGGCTACACCTTC.

The chain couples TRBV7-7 to TRBJ2-2; 8 bases align to TRBD1. CDR1 is SSHAT and CDR2 is FNYEAQ in the germline V gene (reference sequence). The CDR3 runs to 15 residues. J was trimmed by 2 bases and V by 4 bases; bases with no gene match: 3. The CDR3 bases are TGTGCCAGCAGCTCGGGACAGGCCAACACCGGGGAGCTGTTTTTT. Amino acids: CASSSGQANTGELFF.

The CDR3 here is CASSQELGRNQPQHF. DNA of the CDR3: TGTGCCAGCAGCCAAGAGTTGGGCCGCAATCAGCCCCAGCATTTT. The J gene is TRBJ1-5, the V gene TRBV3-1 (or the pseudogene TRBV3-2); D is uncertain. V was shortened by 0 bases and J by 2 bases, with 8 bases between the two germline ends. The CDR3 spans 15 residues. Germline lookup yields CDR1 LGHDT and CDR2 YNNKEL (reference sequence).

This rearrangement joins TRBV10-2 to TRBJ2-2; TRBD1 might be the D (5 bases). Per the germline V gene, CDR1 is WSHSY and CDR2 is SAAADI. V lost 4 bases, J lost 1 base, and 10 bases lay in between. The CDR3 has 15 residues. CDR3 sequence (DNA): TGCGCCAGCAGTGGAGAACAGGAGAACACCGGGGAGCTGTTTTTT. Translating gives CASSGEQENTGELFF.

This clone was picked up one time. CDR3 region: CASSASGVNYGYTF. The CDR3 nucleotides read TGCGCCAGCAGCGCCTCGGGAGTTAACTATGGCTACACCTTC. The chain is built from TRBV4-1 and TRBJ1-2; no clear D gene. Trimming cost V 5 bases and J 1 base, with 11 bases left between them. The CDR3 extends over 14 amino acids. In germline, CDR1 is MGHRA, CDR2 YSYEKL.

The chain carries TRBV11-2 and TRBJ1-6; 7 positions match TRBD1. Trimming took 5 bases from V and 3 from J; bases not matched to a gene: 4. The CDR3 sequence is 15 residues long. From germline, CDR1 is SGHAT and CDR2 FQNNGV. CDR3 in DNA: TGTGCCAGCAGCCAAACAGGGGTCTATAATTCACCCCTCCACTTT. This translates into CASSQTGVYNSPLHF.

The genes are TRBV7-9 and TRBJ1-4; possible D gene TRBD1, 5 bases. Trimming removed 0 bases at V and 4 bases at J, with 18 bases between. Germline-derived CDR1 and CDR2 are SEHNR and FQNEAQ (reference sequence). This CDR3 spans 18 amino acids. CDR3 amino acids: CASSLALAGSFLNEKLFF. The DNA of the CDR3 is TGTGCCAGCAGCTTAGCGTTAGCAGGGAGCTTCCTTAATGAAAAACTGTTTTTT.

The rearrangement uses TRBV4-1 and TRBJ1-1; no definite D call. The CDR3 has 14 residues. Germline CDR1 MGHRA, CDR2 YSYEKL. Trimming stripped 4 bases from V and 3 bases from J, with 12 bases between. The CDR3 region is CASSRGPTDTEAFF. In DNA form, the CDR3 reads TGCGCCAGCAGCCGCGGCCCTACTGACACTGAAGCTTTCTTT.